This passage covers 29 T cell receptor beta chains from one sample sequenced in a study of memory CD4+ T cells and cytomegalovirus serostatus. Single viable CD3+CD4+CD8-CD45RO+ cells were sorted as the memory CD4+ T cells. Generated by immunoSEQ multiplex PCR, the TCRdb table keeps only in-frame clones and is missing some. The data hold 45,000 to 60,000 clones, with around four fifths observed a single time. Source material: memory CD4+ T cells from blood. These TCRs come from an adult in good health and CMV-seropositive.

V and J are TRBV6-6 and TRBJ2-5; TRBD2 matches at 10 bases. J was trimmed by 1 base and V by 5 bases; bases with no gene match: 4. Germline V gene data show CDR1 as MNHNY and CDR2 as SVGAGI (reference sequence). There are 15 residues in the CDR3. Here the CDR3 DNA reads TGTGCCAGCAGTACCCCTAGCGGGGGCCAAGAGACCCAGTACTTC. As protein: CASSTPSGGQETQYF.

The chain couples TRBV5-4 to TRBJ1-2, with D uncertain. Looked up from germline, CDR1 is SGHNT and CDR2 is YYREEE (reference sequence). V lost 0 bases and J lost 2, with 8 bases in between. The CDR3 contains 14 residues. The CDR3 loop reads CASSLVGSNYGYTF. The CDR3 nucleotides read TGTGCCAGCAGCTTGGTAGGTTCCAACTATGGCTACACCTTC.

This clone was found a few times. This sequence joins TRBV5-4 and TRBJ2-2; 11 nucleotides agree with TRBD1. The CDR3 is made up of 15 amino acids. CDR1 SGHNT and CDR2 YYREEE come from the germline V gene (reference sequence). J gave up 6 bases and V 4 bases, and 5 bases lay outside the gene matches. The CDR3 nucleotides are TGTGCCAGCAGCCCGGGACAGGGGGAACCCGGGGAGCTGTTTTTT. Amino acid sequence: CASSPGQGEPGELFF.

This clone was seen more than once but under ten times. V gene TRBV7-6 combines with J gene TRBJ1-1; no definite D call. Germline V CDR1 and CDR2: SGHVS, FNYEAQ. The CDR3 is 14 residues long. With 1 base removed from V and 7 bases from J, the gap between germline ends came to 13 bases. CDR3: CASSLGALESEAFF. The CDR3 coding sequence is TGTGCCAGCAGCTTAGGGGCACTAGAAAGTGAAGCTTTCTTT. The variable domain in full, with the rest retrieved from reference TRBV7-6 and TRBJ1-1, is GAGVSQSPRYKVTKRGQDVALRCDPISGHVSLYWYRQALGQGPEFLTYFNYEAQQDKSGLPNDRFSAERPEGSISTLTIQRTEQRDSAMYRCASSLGALESEAFFGQGTRLTVV.

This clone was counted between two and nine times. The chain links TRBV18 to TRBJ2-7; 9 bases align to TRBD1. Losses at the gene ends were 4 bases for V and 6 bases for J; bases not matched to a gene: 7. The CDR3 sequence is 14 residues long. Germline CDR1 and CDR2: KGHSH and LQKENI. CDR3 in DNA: TGTGCCAGCTCACTTATAGGACAGGGGATCGAGCAGTACTTC. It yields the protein CASSLIGQGIEQYF.

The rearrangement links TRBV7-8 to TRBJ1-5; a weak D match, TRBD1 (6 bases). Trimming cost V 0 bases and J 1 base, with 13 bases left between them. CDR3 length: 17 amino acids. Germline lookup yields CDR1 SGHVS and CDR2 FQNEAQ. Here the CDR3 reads CASSLAYRVRSNQPQHF. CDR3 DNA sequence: TGTGCCAGCAGCTTAGCATACAGGGTGAGGAGCAATCAGCCCCAGCATTTT.

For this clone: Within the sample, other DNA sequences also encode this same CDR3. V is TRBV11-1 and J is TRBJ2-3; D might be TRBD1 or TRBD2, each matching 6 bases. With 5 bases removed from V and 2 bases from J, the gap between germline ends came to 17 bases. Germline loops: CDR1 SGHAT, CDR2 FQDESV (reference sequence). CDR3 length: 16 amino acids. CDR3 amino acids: CASSPRGRGYTDTQYF. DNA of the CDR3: TGTGCCAGCAGCCCCCGGGGGCGGGGCTACACAGATACGCAGTATTTT.

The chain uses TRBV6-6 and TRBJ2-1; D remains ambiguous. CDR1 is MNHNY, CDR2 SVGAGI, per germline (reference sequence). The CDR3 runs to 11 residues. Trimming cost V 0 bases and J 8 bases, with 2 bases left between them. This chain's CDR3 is CASSYSYEQFF. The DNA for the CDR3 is TGTGCCAGCAGTTACTCCTATGAGCAGTTCTTC.

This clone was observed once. CDR3 bases: TGCGCCAGCAGCCAAGAATCCCAGGACGAGCTAGAGCTGTTTTTT. Translated, it gives CASSQESQDELELFF. The chain carries TRBV4-1 and TRBJ2-2; D is unclear. Germline assignment: CDR1 MGHRA and CDR2 YSYEKL. This CDR3 has 15 amino acids. Trimming removed 0 bases from V and 11 bases from J, with 16 bases in between.

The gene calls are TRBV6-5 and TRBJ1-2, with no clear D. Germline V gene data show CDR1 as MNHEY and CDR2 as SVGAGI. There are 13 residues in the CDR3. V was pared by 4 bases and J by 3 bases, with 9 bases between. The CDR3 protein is CASSFGRDYGYTF. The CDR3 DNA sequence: TGTGCCAGCAGTTTTGGACGAGACTATGGCTACACCTTC.

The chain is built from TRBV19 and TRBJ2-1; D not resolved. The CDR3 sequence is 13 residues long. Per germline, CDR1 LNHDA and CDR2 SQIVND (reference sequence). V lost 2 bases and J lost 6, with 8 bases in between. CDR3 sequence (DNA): TGTGCCAGTAGTATAACCCAGAGCAATGAGCAGTTCTTC. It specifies CASSITQSNEQFF.

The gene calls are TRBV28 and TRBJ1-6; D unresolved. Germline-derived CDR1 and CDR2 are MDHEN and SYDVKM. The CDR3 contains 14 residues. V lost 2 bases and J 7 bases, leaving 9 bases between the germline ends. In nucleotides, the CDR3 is TGTGCCAGCAGTTTACTGTTGCGGAATTCACCCCTCCACTTT. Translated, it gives CASSLLLRNSPLHF.

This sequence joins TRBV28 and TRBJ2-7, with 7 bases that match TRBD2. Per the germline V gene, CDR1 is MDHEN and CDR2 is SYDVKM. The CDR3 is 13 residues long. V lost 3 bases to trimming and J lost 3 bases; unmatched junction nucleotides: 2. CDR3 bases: TGTGCCAGCAGTTTCGGGGGGAACTACGAGCAGTACTTC. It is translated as CASSFGGNYEQYF.

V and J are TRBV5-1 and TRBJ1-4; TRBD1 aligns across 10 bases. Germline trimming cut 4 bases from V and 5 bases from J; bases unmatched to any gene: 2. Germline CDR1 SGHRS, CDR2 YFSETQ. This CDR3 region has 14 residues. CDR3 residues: CASSRDRGNEKLFF. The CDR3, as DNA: TGCGCCAGCAGCAGGGACAGGGGAAATGAAAAACTGTTTTTT.

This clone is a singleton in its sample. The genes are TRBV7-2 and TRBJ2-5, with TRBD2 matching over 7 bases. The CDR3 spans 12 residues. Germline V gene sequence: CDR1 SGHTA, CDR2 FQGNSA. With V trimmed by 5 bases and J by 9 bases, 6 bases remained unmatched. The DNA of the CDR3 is TGTGCCAGCAGCCCTTACGGGGGGTCCCAGTACTTC. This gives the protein CASSPYGGSQYF.

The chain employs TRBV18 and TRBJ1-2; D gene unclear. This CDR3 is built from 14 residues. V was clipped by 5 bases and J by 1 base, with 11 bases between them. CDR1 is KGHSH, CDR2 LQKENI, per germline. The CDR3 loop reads CASSKSEDNYGYTF. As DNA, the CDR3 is TGTGCCAGCTCAAAGTCAGAAGATAACTATGGCTACACCTTC.

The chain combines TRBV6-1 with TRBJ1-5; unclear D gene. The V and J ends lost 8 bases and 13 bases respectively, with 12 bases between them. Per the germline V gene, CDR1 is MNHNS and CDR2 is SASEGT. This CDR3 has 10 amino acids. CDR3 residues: CASHQAPQHF. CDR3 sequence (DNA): TGTGCCAGCCATCAGGCCCCACAGCATTTT.

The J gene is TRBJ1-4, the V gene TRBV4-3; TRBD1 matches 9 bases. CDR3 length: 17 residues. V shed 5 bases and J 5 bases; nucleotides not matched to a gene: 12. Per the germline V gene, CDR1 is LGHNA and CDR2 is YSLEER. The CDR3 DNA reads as TGCGCCAGCAGCTCCAATCCCCTGACAGGGGGGAATGAAAAACTGTTTTTT. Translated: CASSSNPLTGGNEKLFF.

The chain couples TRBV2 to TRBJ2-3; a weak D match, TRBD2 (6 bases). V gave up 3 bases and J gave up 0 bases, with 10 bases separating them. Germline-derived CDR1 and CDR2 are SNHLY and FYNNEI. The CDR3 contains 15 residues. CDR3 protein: CASSDLAASTDTQYF. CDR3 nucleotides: TGTGCCAGCAGTGATTTAGCGGCTAGCACAGATACGCAGTATTTT.

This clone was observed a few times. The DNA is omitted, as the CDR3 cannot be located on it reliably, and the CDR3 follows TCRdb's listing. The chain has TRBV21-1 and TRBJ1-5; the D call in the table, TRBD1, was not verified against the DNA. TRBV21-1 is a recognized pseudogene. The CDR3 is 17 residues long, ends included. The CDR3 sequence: CASSKVAGGTGDQPQHF.

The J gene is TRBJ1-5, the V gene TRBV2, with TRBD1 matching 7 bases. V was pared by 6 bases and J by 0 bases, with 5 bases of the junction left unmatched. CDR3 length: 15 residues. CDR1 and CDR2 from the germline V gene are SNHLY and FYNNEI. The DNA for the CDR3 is TGTGCCAGCAGCCTAAGGGGGCATAGCAATCAGCCCCAGCATTTT. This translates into CASSLRGHSNQPQHF.

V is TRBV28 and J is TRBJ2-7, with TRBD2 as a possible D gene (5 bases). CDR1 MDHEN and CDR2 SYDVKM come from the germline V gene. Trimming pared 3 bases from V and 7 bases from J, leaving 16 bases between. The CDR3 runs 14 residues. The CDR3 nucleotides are TGTGCCAGCAGTTTCTCGGGGTTTATGAGGGAGCAGTACTTC. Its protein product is CASSFSGFMREQYF.

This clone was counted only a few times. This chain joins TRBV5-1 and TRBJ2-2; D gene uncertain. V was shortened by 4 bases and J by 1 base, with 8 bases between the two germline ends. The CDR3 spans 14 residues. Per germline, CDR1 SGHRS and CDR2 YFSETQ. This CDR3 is CASSLALNTGELFF. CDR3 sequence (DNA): TGCGCCAGCAGCCTCGCCCTGAACACCGGGGAGCTGTTTTTT. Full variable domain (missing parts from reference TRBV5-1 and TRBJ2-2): KAGVTQTPRYLIKTRGQQVTLSCSPISGHRSVSWYQQTPGQGLQFLFEYFSETQRNKGNFPGRFSGRQFSNSRSEMNVSTLELGDSALYLCASSLALNTGELFFGEGSRLTVL.

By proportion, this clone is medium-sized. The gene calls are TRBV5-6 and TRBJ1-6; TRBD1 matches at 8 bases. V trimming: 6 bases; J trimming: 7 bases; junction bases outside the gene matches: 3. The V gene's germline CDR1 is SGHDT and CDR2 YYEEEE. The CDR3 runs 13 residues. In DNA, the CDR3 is TGTGCCAGCAACGGACAGGGAAATTCACCCCTCCACTTT. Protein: CASNGQGNSPLHF.

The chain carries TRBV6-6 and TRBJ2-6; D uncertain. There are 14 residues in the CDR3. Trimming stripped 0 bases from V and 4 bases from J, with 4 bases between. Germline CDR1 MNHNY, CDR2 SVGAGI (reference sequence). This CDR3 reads CASSYSSGANVLTF. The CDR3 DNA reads TGTGCCAGCAGTTACTCGTCGGGGGCCAACGTCCTGACTTTC.

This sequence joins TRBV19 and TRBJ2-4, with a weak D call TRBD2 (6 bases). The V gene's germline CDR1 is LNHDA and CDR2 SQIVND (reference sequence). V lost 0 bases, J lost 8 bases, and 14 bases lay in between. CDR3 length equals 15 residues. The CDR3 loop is CASSIDRETAHIQYF. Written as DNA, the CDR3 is TGTGCCAGTAGTATAGATCGGGAGACTGCCCACATTCAGTACTTC.

CDR3 sequence (DNA): TGTGCCAGCAGGGGTTGGGCTGAAGCTTTCTTT. Residues: CASRGWAEAFF. The chain links TRBV2 to TRBJ1-1; D gene unclear. The germline V and J ends were trimmed by 6 bases and 6 bases, with 8 bases remaining between them. This CDR3 is 11 amino acids long. CDR1 is SNHLY and CDR2 is FYNNEI in the germline V gene.

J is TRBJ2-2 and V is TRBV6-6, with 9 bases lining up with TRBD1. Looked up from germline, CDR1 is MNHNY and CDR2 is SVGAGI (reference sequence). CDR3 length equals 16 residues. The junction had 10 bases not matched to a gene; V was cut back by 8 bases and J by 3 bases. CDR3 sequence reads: CASQRPGQGHTGELFF. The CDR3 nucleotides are TGTGCCAGCCAGAGACCGGGACAGGGTCACACCGGGGAGCTGTTTTTT.

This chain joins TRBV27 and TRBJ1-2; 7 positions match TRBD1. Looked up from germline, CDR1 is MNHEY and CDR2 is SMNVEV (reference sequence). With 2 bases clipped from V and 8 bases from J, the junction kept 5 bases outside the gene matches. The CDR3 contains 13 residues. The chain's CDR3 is CASSLAGGSGYTF. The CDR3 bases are TGTGCCAGCAGTTTAGCAGGGGGGAGCGGCTACACCTTC.